This T cell receptor beta chain is from a study of blood T cells in healthy people across ages. Points from the study as a whole: Estimated diversity, derived from one million T cells, was regarded as an underestimate.

The use of a sample-barcoded 5' primer and a J-beta primer mix characterized a second PCR of roughly 6 to 11 cycles. Via MiXCR, TCRdb re-called the 5' RACE reads, giving one row per CDR3 protein. Here the sample spans 750,000 to 950,000 distinct CDR3 sequences, about 55% being singletons. As to this clonotype: Antigen unknown.

Unmatched junction bases numbered 6, after V lost 3 bases and J lost 4 bases. CDR3 size: 14 residues. The V gene's germline CDR1 is KGHSH and CDR2 LQKENI. Source material: blood. This chain links TRBV18 with TRBJ2-7; 7 positions match TRBD1. The origin of this receptor is a man at least 80 years old in good health. This chain's CDR3 is CASSPGTEQYEQYF. In DNA form, the CDR3 reads TGTGCCAGCTCACCCGGGACAGAGCAGTACGAGCAGTACTTC.